The entry that follows covers one T cell receptor (beta chain) sequence. This sample is part of a study of response to subunit inactivated influenza vaccine. Trimming cost V 2 bases and J 1 base, with 7 bases left between them. The length of the CDR3 is 13 residues. CDR1 and CDR2 (germline): DFQATT, SNEGSKA (reference sequence). Using its own MiXCR run on the RT-PCR reads, TCRdb lists one record per CDR3 protein. The sample holds about 520,000 distinct CDR3 sequences, about 25% seen once. Specimen: CD4+ T cells sorted from PBMCs, collected more than 4 days after vaccination. The chain links TRBV20-1 to TRBJ2-3; D not resolved. The receptor was derived from a man aged 50 or older who received an inactivated influenza vaccine. The CDR3 sequence is CSARSGRTDTQYF. CDR3 nucleotide sequence: TGCAGTGCTAGATCCGGGCGCACAGATACGCAGTATTTT.